The 10 T cell receptor beta chains below come from one sample, sequenced in a study of immune cell composition in non-small cell lung cancer. Here immunoSEQ multiplex PCR was the method, and the copy in TCRdb shows in-frame clones only, minus some. Here the sample spans around 7,000 clones, 84% being singletons. Normal lung sampling was at least 3 cm from the tumour, as distant as possible. The sample comprised non-adjacent lung tissue. The receptors come from a human donor with non-small cell lung cancer.

This chain connects TRBV5-1 to TRBJ1-6, with D perhaps TRBD1 (5 bases). The CDR3 is 14 amino acids. Germline CDR1 is SGHRS and CDR2 is YFSETQ. Trimming took off 3 bases at V and 10 bases at J, with 14 bases between the two ends. Here the CDR3 reads CASSYLGGGSPLHF. The CDR3 nucleotides read TGCGCCAGCAGCTACCTGGGGGGAGGGTCACCCCTCCACTTT.

This rearrangement joins TRBV6-6 to TRBJ2-3; a weak D match, TRBD2 (6 bases). Trimming took off 11 bases at V and 4 bases at J, with 16 bases between the two ends. CDR1 and CDR2 from the germline V gene are MNHNY and SVGAGI (reference sequence). The CDR3 is made up of 13 amino acids. This chain's CDR3 is CASGDVRSDTQYF. The CDR3 DNA is TGTGCCTCGGGGGACGTTAGGTCAGATACGCAGTATTTT.

V usage is TRBV9 and J usage is TRBJ1-1; 7 bases agree with TRBD1. Trimming took 3 bases from V and 0 from J; bases not matched to a gene: 5. Germline loops: CDR1 SGDLS, CDR2 YYNGEE. The CDR3 covers 15 residues. CDR3: CASSANRGMNTEAFF. The CDR3 region has the DNA TGTGCCAGCAGCGCCAACAGGGGAATGAACACTGAAGCTTTCTTT. The full variable domain, rest sourced from reference TRBV9 and TRBJ1-1, is DSGVTQTPKHLITATGQRVTLRCSPRSGDLSVYWYQQSLDQGLQFLIQYYNGEERAKGNILERFSAQQFPDLHSELNLSSLELGDSALYFCASSANRGMNTEAFFGQGTRLTVV.

This clone was observed a single time. The J gene is TRBJ1-2, the V gene TRBV4-2; TRBD1 matches at 9 bases. The CDR3 is made up of 14 amino acids. Germline V gives CDR1 LGHNA, CDR2 YNFKEQ. V was pared by 5 bases and J by 4 bases, with 5 bases of the junction left unmatched. DNA for the CDR3: TGTGCCAGCAGCTTGGGGACAGGGAGCTATGGCTACACCTTC. Encoded protein: CASSLGTGSYGYTF.

The rearrangement links TRBV7-2 to TRBJ2-7, with D perhaps matching TRBD1 (5 bases). CDR3 size: 14 residues. The V end was cut by 5 bases, the J end by 2 bases, with 13 bases between. Germline assignment: CDR1 SGHTA and CDR2 FQGNSA. CDR3 coding DNA: TGTGCCAGCAGCCCAACGGCAGGGACCTACGAGCAGTACTTC. It specifies CASSPTAGTYEQYF.

The CDR3 sequence: CASSLVGVRDTQYF. The DNA of the CDR3 is TGTGCCAGCAGCTTAGTGGGCGTTCGGGACACGCAGTATTTT. The J gene is TRBJ2-3, the V gene TRBV11-3; D tentatively reads TRBD1 or TRBD2 (5 bases each). Trimming cost V 1 base and J 9 bases, with 14 bases left between them. CDR3 length: 14 amino acids. CDR1 and CDR2 (germline): SGHNT, YENEEA.

V usage is TRBV15 and J usage is TRBJ1-4, with TRBD1 matching 9 bases. The CDR3 length is 15 residues. From germline, CDR1 is LNHNV and CDR2 YYDKDF (reference sequence). The J segment lost 5 bases and the V segment lost 6 bases, leaving 7 bases of the junction unmatched. The CDR3 loop reads CATSSTGGINEKLFF. The DNA of the CDR3 is TGTGCCACCAGTTCCACAGGGGGCATAAATGAAAAACTGTTTTTT.

This clone was seen more than once but under ten times. V and J are TRBV6-5 and TRBJ1-5; D is unclear. The CDR3 totals 13 residues. Trimming took off 2 bases at V and 6 bases at J, with 8 bases between the two ends. Germline V gene data show CDR1 as MNHEY and CDR2 as SVGAGI. The CDR3 region is CASSYMIPQPQHF. For the CDR3, the DNA is TGTGCCAGCAGTTACATGATCCCTCAGCCCCAGCATTTT.

In its sample, this clone was seen a few times. The gene calls are TRBV28 and TRBJ2-7; D unclear. The CDR3 is 14 amino acids. In germline, CDR1 is MDHEN, CDR2 SYDVKM. The V end lost 3 bases, the J end lost 0 bases, and 9 bases lay between the germline ends. CDR3 DNA sequence: TGTGCCAGCAGTTTTGGGCGGAGCTCCTACGAGCAGTACTTC. Amino acid sequence: CASSFGRSSYEQYF.

The chain employs TRBV7-2 and TRBJ2-7; unclear D gene. The CDR3 sequence is 11 residues long. In germline, CDR1 is SGHTA, CDR2 FQGNSA. Trimming removed 5 bases from V and 3 bases from J, with 5 bases in between. CDR3 sequence reads: CASSQRYEQYF. CDR3 DNA sequence: TGTGCCAGCAGCCAACGCTACGAGCAGTACTTC. Supplemented by reference TRBV7-2 and TRBJ2-7, the full variable domain reads GAGVSQSPSNKVTEKGKDVELRCDPISGHTALYWYRQSLGQGLEFLIYFQGNSAPDKSGLPSDRFSAERTGGSVSTLTIQRTQQEDSAVYLCASSQRYEQYFGPGTRLTVT.